Presented here are 20 T cell receptor beta chains from one specimen sequenced in a study of blood T cells in healthy people across ages. Together with a sample-barcoded 5' primer, a J-beta primer mix was included in a second PCR lasting roughly 7 to 11 cycles. In TCRdb, the 5' RACE reads were re-called with MiXCR into one record per CDR3 protein. In the table there are fewer than 950,000 distinct CDR3 sequences, about 34% of which are singletons. Material: blood. The receptor set was obtained from a man aged 18 to 30 in good health.

This clonotype was found many times. V is TRBV10-3 and J is TRBJ2-3, with 7 bases identical to TRBD1. Germline CDR1 reads ENHRY; CDR2 reads SYGVKD. The V segment lost 9 bases and the J segment 0 bases; nucleotides outside the gene matches: 3. The CDR3 is 13 amino acids. In nucleotides, the CDR3 is TGTGCCATTGGGACAGCTAGCACAGATACGCAGTATTTT. Translating gives CAIGTASTDTQYF.

The CDR3 DNA follows: TGTGCCAGCAGCCTAGGGGACGTTCCCCACTACGAGCAGTACTTC. Amino acid sequence: CASSLGDVPHYEQYF. The V call is TRBV5-7, the J call TRBJ2-7; D is tentatively TRBD1 or TRBD2 (5 bases each). TRBV5-7 belongs to the ORF category, with a function that is uncertain. The CDR3 has 15 residues. V shed 4 bases and J shed 3 bases, with 17 bases lying between them.

Only a few counts were recorded for this clonotype. A much larger clone lies a single base off, so this may be a read error. The gene calls are TRBV12-3 or TRBV12-4 and TRBJ2-5; no clear D gene. TRBJ2-7 matches the DNA end more closely, so the J call is doubtful. The CDR3 totals 14 residues. For the CDR3, the DNA is TGTGCCAGCAGTGCTGCGTTCTCCTCCTCCGAGCAGTACTTC. Its translation is CASSAAFSSSEQYF.

This clonotype showed up just a few times. The V call is TRBV4-3, the J call TRBJ2-1, with 9 nucleotides matching TRBD1. Germline V gene sequence: CDR1 LGHNA, CDR2 YSLEER. Losses at the gene ends were 0 bases for V and 2 bases for J; bases not matched to a gene: 8. The CDR3 consists of 18 residues. The CDR3 sequence is CASSQDLRTGAAYNEQFF. CDR3 coding DNA: TGCGCCAGCAGCCAAGATCTGAGGACAGGGGCGGCCTACAATGAGCAGTTCTTC.

In DNA, the CDR3 is TGTGCCAGCAGCCCTGCTCCGGATCCGGGGTACGAGCAGTACTTC. Translation gives CASSPAPDPGYEQYF. This chain uses TRBV9 with TRBJ2-7; D perhaps matches TRBD2 (5 bases). This CDR3 contains 15 residues. CDR1 and CDR2 from the germline V gene are SGDLS and YYNGEE. V was clipped by 4 bases and J by 4 bases, with 18 bases between them.

The V gene is TRBV20-1, the J gene TRBJ1-2; D remains ambiguous. Trimming cost V 5 bases and J 4 bases, with 8 bases left between them. This CDR3 spans 11 amino acids. The germline V gene encodes CDR1 DFQATT and CDR2 SNEGSKA (reference sequence). CDR3 coding DNA: TGCAGTGCTGGGAGAGCCTATGGCTACACCTTC. It yields the protein CSAGRAYGYTF.

Turning to this clonotype: With a much larger clone just one base away, this may be a read error. This chain joins TRBV20-1 and TRBJ1-5; 7 nucleotides line up with TRBD1. This CDR3 has 14 residues. Germline-derived CDR1 and CDR2 are DFQATT and SNEGSKA (reference sequence). The CDR3 DNA follows: TGCAGCCCGGGACAGCGATTTAGCAATCAGCCCCAGCATTTT. This encodes CSPGQRFSNQPQHF.

This sequence joins TRBV4-2 and TRBJ2-2, with TRBD2 identical over 8 bases. The CDR3 is 19 residues long. With 1 base clipped from V and 0 bases from J, the junction kept 10 bases outside the gene matches. CDR1 LGHNA and CDR2 YNFKEQ come from the germline V gene. The CDR3 coding sequence is TGTGCCAGCAGCCAAGTTAGGGCGGGGGGCCCTTCGAACACCGGGGAGCTGTTTTTT. Translated, it gives CASSQVRAGGPSNTGELFF.

This clonotype was counted between two and nine times. The genes are TRBV20-1 and TRBJ2-3, with TRBD2 identical over 8 bases. V was pared by 5 bases and J by 4 bases, with 8 bases of the junction left unmatched. CDR3 size: 14 residues. CDR1 DFQATT and CDR2 SNEGSKA come from the germline V gene (reference sequence). CDR3 region: CSARPGGAADTQYF. Written as DNA, the CDR3 is TGCAGTGCTCGGCCGGGGGGGGCGGCAGATACGCAGTATTTT.

This clonotype has only a few counts. This chain connects TRBV6-2 or TRBV6-3 to TRBJ2-7; TRBD1 matches at 7 bases. The V and J ends lost 7 bases and 2 bases, in that order; junction bases with no gene match: 8. The CDR3 is 14 residues long. Germline V CDR1 and CDR2: MNHEY, SVGEGT. The CDR3 region is CASTYRGNPYEQYF. The CDR3 region has the DNA TGTGCCAGCACCTACAGGGGTAACCCCTACGAGCAGTACTTC.

The V gene is TRBV3-1, the J gene TRBJ2-5; maybe TRBD2 (5 bases). This CDR3 is 14 amino acids long. In germline, CDR1 is LGHDT, CDR2 YNNKEL (reference sequence). The V gene lost 2 bases and the J gene lost 6 bases, with 13 bases spanning the gap. CDR3 in amino acids: CASSQPTRAQTQYF. Written as DNA, the CDR3 is TGTGCCAGCAGCCAACCCACTAGGGCACAGACCCAGTACTTC.

About this clonotype: The junction shows a germline mismatch at one end, possibly a read error. The chain is built from TRBV15 and TRBJ1-2, with 7 bases that match TRBD1. The CDR3 is 15 amino acids. From germline, CDR1 is LNHNV and CDR2 YYDKDF (reference sequence). The CDR3 is CAISRQGRANYGYTF. CDR3 in DNA: TGTGCCATCAGCAGACAGGGCAGAGCTAACTATGGCTACACCTTC.

This clonotype was seen a handful of times. J is TRBJ2-1 and V is TRBV28; 8 bases map to TRBD1. Germline CDR1 reads MDHEN; CDR2 reads SYDVKM. The V and J ends lost 2 bases and 3 bases, in that order; junction bases with no gene match: 3. This CDR3 has 15 amino acids. The CDR3 spells CASSLEDRGYNEQFF. CDR3 DNA sequence: TGTGCCAGCAGTTTAGAAGACAGGGGCTACAATGAGCAGTTCTTC.

The chain joins TRBV6-6 to TRBJ2-1; 14 bases map to TRBD2. J gave up 5 bases and V 4 bases, and 7 bases lay outside the gene matches. This CDR3 is built from 17 residues. Per the germline V gene, CDR1 is MNHNY and CDR2 is SVGAGI (reference sequence). The CDR3 DNA sequence: TGTGCCAGCAGTTCACCGACTAGCGGGGGGGGAGACAATGAGCAGTTCTTC. It codes for CASSSPTSGGGDNEQFF.

V and J are TRBV5-1 and TRBJ2-7; D perhaps matches TRBD1 (7 bases). CDR3 size: 14 residues. Per the germline V gene, CDR1 is SGHRS and CDR2 is YFSETQ. Trimming cost V 4 bases and J 2 bases, with 13 bases left between them. The CDR3 here is CASSVAGQTYEQYF. CDR3 sequence (DNA): TGCGCCAGCAGCGTGGCGGGACAGACCTACGAGCAGTACTTC.

Details on this clonotype: A read error may be the cause here, since a much bigger clone is one base away. The chain combines TRBV20-1 with TRBJ2-1, with TRBD2 identical over 10 bases. With the DNA end fitting TRBJ2-7 better, the J assignment may be wrong. This CDR3 comprises 17 residues. Germline V gives CDR1 DFQATT, CDR2 SNEGSKA (reference sequence). CDR3 loop: CSARNPLAGSSYNEQYF. The CDR3 DNA reads as TGCAGTGCTAGAAATCCACTAGCGGGGAGCTCCTACAATGAGCAGTACTTC.

The table lists this clonotype with many counts. The CDR3 loop is CASSLENYQFF. DNA of the CDR3: TGTGCCAGCAGTTTGGAGAACTATCAGTTCTTC. V is TRBV12-3 or TRBV12-4 and J is TRBJ2-1, with no clear D. V was shortened by 3 bases and J by 13 bases, with 10 bases between the two germline ends. CDR3 length equals 11 residues.

The chain joins TRBV16 to TRBJ1-2, with D hard to call. The V end was cut by 3 bases, the J end by 8 bases, with 13 bases between. The germline gives CDR1 KGHSY, CDR2 FQNENV. CDR3 size: 13 residues. Here the CDR3 reads CASSHHIKRGYTF. The CDR3 DNA is TGTGCCAGCAGCCACCATATAAAGCGGGGCTACACCTTC.

This clonotype was detected ten times or more. This chain links TRBV20-1 with TRBJ1-4; D is unclear. Germline CDR1 is DFQATT and CDR2 is SNEGSKA (reference sequence). The germline V and J ends were trimmed by 3 bases and 0 bases, with 11 bases remaining between them. The length of the CDR3 is 15 residues. The CDR3 here is CSASQRTATNEKLFF. As DNA, the CDR3 is TGCAGTGCTAGTCAAAGAACTGCAACTAATGAAAAACTGTTTTTT.

The sample holds a few counts of this clonotype. The V and J genes are TRBV4-2 and TRBJ1-1; D gene unclear. CDR3 length: 16 amino acids. Germline V lookup: CDR1 LGHNA, CDR2 YNFKEQ. V lost 3 bases and J lost 1, with 15 bases in between. The CDR3 coding sequence is TGTGCCAGCAGCCATCCGCCCGGACTGAGGAACACTGAAGCTTTCTTT. This sequence encodes CASSHPPGLRNTEAFF.